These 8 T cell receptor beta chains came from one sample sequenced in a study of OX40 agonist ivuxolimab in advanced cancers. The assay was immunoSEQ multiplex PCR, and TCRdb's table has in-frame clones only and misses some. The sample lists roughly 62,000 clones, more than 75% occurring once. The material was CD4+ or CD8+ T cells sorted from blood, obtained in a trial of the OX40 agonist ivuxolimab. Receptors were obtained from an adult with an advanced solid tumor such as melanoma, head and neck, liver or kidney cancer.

This chain's CDR3 is CASSDRGLVYNEQFF. In DNA form, the CDR3 reads TGTGCCAGCAGCGACAGGGGACTTGTGTACAATGAGCAGTTCTTC. The rearrangement links TRBV9 to TRBJ2-1, with TRBD1 as a possible D gene (7 bases). The CDR3 covers 15 residues. Trimming took 3 bases from V and 4 from J, leaving 14 bases between them. Germline CDR1 SGDLS, CDR2 YYNGEE.

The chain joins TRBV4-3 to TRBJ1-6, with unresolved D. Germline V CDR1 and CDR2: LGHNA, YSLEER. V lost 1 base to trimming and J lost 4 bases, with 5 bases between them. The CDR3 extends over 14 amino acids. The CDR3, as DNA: TGCGCCAGCAGCCAAGGTCTATATAATTCACCCCTCCACTTT. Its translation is CASSQGLYNSPLHF.

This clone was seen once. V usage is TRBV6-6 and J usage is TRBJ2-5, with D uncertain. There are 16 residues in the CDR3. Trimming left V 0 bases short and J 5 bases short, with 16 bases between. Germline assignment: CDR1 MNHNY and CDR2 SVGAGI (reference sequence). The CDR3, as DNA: TGTGCCAGCAGTTACTCCGAGACACAAGGTGGGGAGACCCAGTACTTC. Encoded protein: CASSYSETQGGETQYF.

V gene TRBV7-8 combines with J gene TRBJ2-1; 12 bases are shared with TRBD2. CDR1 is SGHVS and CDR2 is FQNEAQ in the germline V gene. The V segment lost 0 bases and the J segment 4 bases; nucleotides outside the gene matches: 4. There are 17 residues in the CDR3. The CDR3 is CASSLARLAGGYNEQFF. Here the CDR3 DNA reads TGTGCCAGCAGCTTAGCGAGGCTAGCGGGGGGGTACAATGAGCAGTTCTTC.

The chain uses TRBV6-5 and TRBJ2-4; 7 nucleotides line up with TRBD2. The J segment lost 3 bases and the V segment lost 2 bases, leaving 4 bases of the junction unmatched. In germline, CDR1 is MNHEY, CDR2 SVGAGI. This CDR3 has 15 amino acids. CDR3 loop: CASSYGGVGKNIQYF. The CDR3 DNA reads TGTGCCAGCAGTTACGGGGGGGTAGGCAAAAACATTCAGTACTTC.

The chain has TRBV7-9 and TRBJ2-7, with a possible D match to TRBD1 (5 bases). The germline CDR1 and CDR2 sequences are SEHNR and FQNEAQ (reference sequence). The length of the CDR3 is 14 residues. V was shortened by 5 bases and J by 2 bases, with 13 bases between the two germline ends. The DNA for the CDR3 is TGTGCCAGCAGCCTGAAGACAGATACCTACGAGCAGTACTTC. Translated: CASSLKTDTYEQYF. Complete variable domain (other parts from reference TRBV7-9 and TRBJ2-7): DTGVSQNPRHKITKRGQNVTFRCDPISEHNRLYWYRQTLGQGPEFLTYFQNEAQLEKSRLLSDRFSAERPKGSFSTLEIQRTEQGDSAMYLCASSLKTDTYEQYFGPGTRLTVT.

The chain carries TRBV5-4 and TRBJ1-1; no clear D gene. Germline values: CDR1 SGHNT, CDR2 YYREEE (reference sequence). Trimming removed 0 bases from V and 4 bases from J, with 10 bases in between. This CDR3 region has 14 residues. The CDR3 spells CASSLAEVPTEAFF. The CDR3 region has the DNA TGTGCCAGCAGCTTGGCCGAGGTCCCCACTGAAGCTTTCTTT.

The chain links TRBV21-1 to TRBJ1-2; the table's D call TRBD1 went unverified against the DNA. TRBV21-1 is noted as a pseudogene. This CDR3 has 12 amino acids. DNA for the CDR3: TGTGCCAGCAGCAAAGAGGGACAGGACTACACCTTC. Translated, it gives CASSKEGQDYTF.